This entry is about one TCR beta chain. Its target is not known. This sample was taken from a study of shared clonotypes between healthy human individuals. Overall study findings and caveats: In a few donors, about 5% of naive CD4 clonotypes appeared in common.

Method: immunoSEQ multiplex PCR; TCRdb's copy keeps in-frame clones and lacks some. The table lists roughly 640,000 clones, about 96% of them singletons. Every donor was a Caucasian adult from Nashville, Tennessee. Specimen: naive CD4+ T cells sorted from blood. The sample's subset: CD45RA+ positively selected. The TCR sequence derives from a woman in her thirties in good health.

CDR3 coding DNA: TGTGCCAGCAGATGGACAGGGGACCCGCAAGATACGCAGTATTTT. Its translation is CASRWTGDPQDTQYF. The gene calls are TRBV6-5 and TRBJ2-3, with 9 bases matching TRBD1. The CDR3 contains 15 residues. V shed 6 bases, J shed 5 bases, and the junction held 9 bases outside the gene matches. Germline values: CDR1 MNHEY, CDR2 SVGAGI.